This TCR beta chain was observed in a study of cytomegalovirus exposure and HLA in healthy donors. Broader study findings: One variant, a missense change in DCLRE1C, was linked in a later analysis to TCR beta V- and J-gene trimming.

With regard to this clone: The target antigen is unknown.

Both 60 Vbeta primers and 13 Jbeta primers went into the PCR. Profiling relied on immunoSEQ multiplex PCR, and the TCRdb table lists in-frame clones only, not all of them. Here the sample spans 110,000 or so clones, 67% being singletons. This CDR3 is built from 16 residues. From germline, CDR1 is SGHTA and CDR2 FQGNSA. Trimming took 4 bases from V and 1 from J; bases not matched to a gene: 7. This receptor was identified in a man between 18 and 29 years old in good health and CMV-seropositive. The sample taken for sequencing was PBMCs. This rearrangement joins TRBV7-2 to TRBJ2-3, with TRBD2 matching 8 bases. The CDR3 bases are TGTGCCAGCAGCTGGAAACCGGGACTAGGCACAGATACGCAGTATTTT. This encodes CASSWKPGLGTDTQYF.